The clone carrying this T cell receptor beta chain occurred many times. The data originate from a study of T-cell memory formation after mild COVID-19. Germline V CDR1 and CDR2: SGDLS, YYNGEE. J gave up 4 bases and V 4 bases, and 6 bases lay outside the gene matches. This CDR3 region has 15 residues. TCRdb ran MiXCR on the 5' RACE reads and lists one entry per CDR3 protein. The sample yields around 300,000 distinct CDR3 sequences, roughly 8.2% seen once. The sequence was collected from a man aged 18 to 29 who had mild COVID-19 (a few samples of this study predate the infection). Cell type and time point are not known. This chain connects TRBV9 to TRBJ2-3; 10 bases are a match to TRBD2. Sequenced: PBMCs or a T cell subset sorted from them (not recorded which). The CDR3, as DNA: TGTGCCAGCAGCTCGGCTAGCGGGGGTGCAGATACGCAGTATTTT. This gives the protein CASSSASGGADTQYF.